This T cell receptor beta chain is from a study of vaccination and CD4 T cells after COVID-19. The sample's treatment: approximately 9-day PBMC culture with coronavirus spike peptide pools or control peptides (ViraFEST assay). ViraFEST relied on peptide pools to expand antigen-specific T cells; the TCRs were sequenced afterward. This CDR3 is built from 18 residues. V trimming: 1 base; J trimming: 3 bases; junction bases outside the gene matches: 14. The germline V gene encodes CDR1 MNHNS and CDR2 SASEGT. Concerning this clonotype: As yet, its antigen is unknown.

With the Oncomine TCR Beta short-read assay, DNA from cultured CD4+ T cells was sequenced. TCRdb passed the PCR reads through MiXCR, listing each CDR3 protein once. The sample includes 12,000 or so distinct CDR3 sequences, approximately 50% of them seen just once. The rearrangement links TRBV6-1 to TRBJ2-7; 8 nucleotides align to TRBD1. Material for sequencing was CD4+ T cells from blood, cultured in vitro. The receptor was isolated from a human donor who had recovered from COVID-19. Here the CDR3 reads CASSEGGDRGLLIYEQYF. The CDR3 nucleotides are TGTGCCAGCAGTGAAGGAGGAGACAGGGGCCTCCTGATCTACGAGCAGTACTTC.